This passage covers 9 T cell receptor beta chains from one sample sequenced in a study of blood T cell repertoires in COVID-19 (dated by TCRdb to the early 2020s). Preparation of the library involved the immunoSEQ multiplex PCR assay. The source is immuneACCESS, and TCRdb retained only in-frame sequences with V and J called. Part of the clones is not carried over; for the studies checked, unresolved V genes explain less than half of this, and the remainder is unexplained. This sample has roughly 200,000 clones in its table, and about 90% of those were observed once. Around 2.3% of the sample goes to the ten largest clones. What was sequenced was PBMCs or T cells enriched from blood (not recorded which). The receptors originated from a woman aged 25-40 years who had recovered from COVID-19.

V is TRBV15 and J is TRBJ1-4; unclear D gene. Per germline, CDR1 LNHNV and CDR2 YYDKDF (reference sequence). V was clipped by 1 base and J by 7 bases, with 10 bases between them. CDR3 length: 14 amino acids. The CDR3 coding sequence is TGTGCCACCAGCAGAGTATCCGGAGGTGAAAAACTGTTTTTT. This encodes CATSRVSGGEKLFF.

The chain joins TRBV2 to TRBJ2-2, with 9 bases that match TRBD1. Losses at the gene ends were 7 bases for V and 4 bases for J; bases not matched to a gene: 7. Germline assignment: CDR1 SNHLY and CDR2 FYNNEI. The CDR3 is made up of 15 amino acids. The CDR3 loop reads CASTLQGASTGELFF. DNA of the CDR3: TGTGCCAGCACCCTACAGGGGGCGTCCACCGGGGAGCTGTTTTTT.

The chain employs TRBV9 and TRBJ1-1; unclear D gene. Trimming shortened V by 0 bases and J by 0 bases, and 9 bases separated the two germline ends. The CDR3 length is 15 residues. Germline CDR1 and CDR2: SGDLS and YYNGEE. CDR3 sequence reads: CASSVAGFMNTEAFF. The CDR3 DNA reads TGTGCCAGCAGCGTAGCCGGGTTCATGAACACTGAAGCTTTCTTT.

This clone was counted ten times or more. V is TRBV7-9 and J is TRBJ1-1, with D possibly TRBD1 on 6 matching bases. CDR3 length equals 13 residues. From germline, CDR1 is SEHNR and CDR2 FQNEAQ (reference sequence). With 5 bases removed from V and 4 bases from J, the gap between germline ends came to 11 bases. The CDR3 reads CASSAGVGTEAFF. In nucleotides, the CDR3 is TGTGCCAGCAGCGCAGGGGTGGGCACTGAAGCTTTCTTT.

The rearrangement uses TRBV6-2 or TRBV6-3 and TRBJ2-1; D gene uncertain. Germline V gene sequence: CDR1 MNHEY, CDR2 SVGEGT. The CDR3 spans 12 residues. V was cut by 5 bases and J by 9 bases, with 11 bases left in between. The CDR3 reads CASSTLGTEQFF. For the CDR3, the DNA is TGTGCCAGCAGTACCCTAGGAACTGAGCAGTTCTTC.

CDR3 DNA sequence: TGTGCCAGCAGCCAAGGGGGCGGATTCTATGGCTACACCTTC. The encoded protein is CASSQGGGFYGYTF. V and J are TRBV3-1 (or the pseudogene TRBV3-2) and TRBJ1-2; the D gene is possibly TRBD1 (5 bases). This CDR3 has 14 residues. Trimming shortened V by 1 base and J by 4 bases, and 10 bases separated the two germline ends. Germline CDR1 is LGHDT and CDR2 is YNNKEL (reference sequence).

The chain recombines TRBV7-8 with TRBJ1-6; 7 bases fit TRBD1. Trimming took 4 bases from V and 6 from J; bases not matched to a gene: 6. CDR1 is SGHVS, CDR2 FQNEAQ, per germline. The CDR3 sequence is 15 residues long. The CDR3 DNA reads as TGTGCCAGCAGCTCTAGACAGGGAACTAATTCACCCCTCCACTTT. This sequence encodes CASSSRQGTNSPLHF.

This chain joins TRBV2 and TRBJ1-5; 10 bases agree with TRBD1. Germline lookup yields CDR1 SNHLY and CDR2 FYNNEI. V lost 4 bases and J lost 8; bases outside the gene matches: 11. This CDR3 comprises 16 residues. CDR3 residues: CASSGPGTGVTEPQHF. DNA of the CDR3: TGTGCCAGCAGTGGCCCTGGGACAGGGGTTACAGAGCCCCAGCATTTT.

The J gene is TRBJ2-5, the V gene TRBV7-2, with D possibly being TRBD1 (6 bases). The length of the CDR3 is 14 residues. Deletions cut 7 bases from V and 3 bases from J, with 15 bases between. Per germline, CDR1 SGHTA and CDR2 FQGNSA. CDR3 DNA: TGTGCCAGCATCCTGGAACAGGGAAAAGAGACCCAGTACTTC. Its protein product is CASILEQGKETQYF.